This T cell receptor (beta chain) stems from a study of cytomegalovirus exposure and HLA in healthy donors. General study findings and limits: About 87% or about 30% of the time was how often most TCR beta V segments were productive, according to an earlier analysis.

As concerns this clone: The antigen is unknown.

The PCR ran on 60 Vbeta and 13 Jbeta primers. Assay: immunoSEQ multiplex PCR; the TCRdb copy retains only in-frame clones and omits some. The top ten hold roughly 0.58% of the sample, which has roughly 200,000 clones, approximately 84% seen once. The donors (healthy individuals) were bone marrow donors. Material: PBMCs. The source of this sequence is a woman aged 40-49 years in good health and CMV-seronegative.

CDR3 region: CASSMKRGSYNEQFF. The CDR3 DNA is TGTGCCAGTAGTATGAAGCGCGGCTCCTACAATGAGCAGTTCTTC. V gene TRBV19 combines with J gene TRBJ2-1; D is unclear. CDR1 and CDR2 from the germline V gene are LNHDA and SQIVND (reference sequence). The V end lost 3 bases, the J end lost 0 bases, and 9 bases lay between the germline ends. There are 15 residues in the CDR3.